This T cell receptor (beta chain) was identified in a study of blood T cell repertoires in COVID-19. Study context: Material from acute and convalescent COVID-19 was sourced from the United States, Italy and Spain. Sources were T cells, B-cell-depleted T cells, or PBMCs; the material itself was cDNA or gDNA.

The V gene end was trimmed by 4 bases and the J gene end by 5 bases; junction bases not matched to a gene: 10. Germline V gives CDR1 ENHRY, CDR2 SYGVKD. This CDR3 has 15 residues. This table comes from immunoSEQ multiplex PCR, and its TCRdb copy is limited to in-frame clones, with some not included. The top ten clones hold 1.8% of a sample with some 500,000 clones, 88% of them seen once. Sequencing was done on a sample of PBMCs or T cells enriched from blood (not recorded which). The V call is TRBV10-3, the J call TRBJ2-7; 8 nucleotides match TRBD1. The clonotype originates from a woman aged 40 to 50 who had recovered from COVID-19. The CDR3 DNA reads as TGTGCCATCAGTGGGAAACAGGGGGGACGGGACGAGCAGTACTTC. Translated, it gives CAISGKQGGRDEQYF.